One and the same sample provided the 15 T cell receptor beta chains below, sequenced in a study of response to subunit inactivated influenza vaccine. TCRdb passed the RT-PCR reads through MiXCR, listing each CDR3 protein once. The table includes around 750,000 distinct CDR3 sequences, 21% detected once. This material consisted of PBMCs from blood, taken about 5 days after vaccination. These receptors were taken from a man aged 50 to 59 who received an inactivated influenza vaccine.

The chain joins TRBV9 to TRBJ2-1, with TRBD1 matching over 9 bases. Germline assignment: CDR1 SGDLS and CDR2 YYNGEE. The CDR3 totals 15 residues. Germline trimming cut 2 bases from V and 7 bases from J; bases unmatched to any gene: 7. CDR3 sequence: CASSVEGQGFNEQFF. The CDR3 coding sequence is TGTGCCAGCAGCGTGGAGGGACAGGGTTTTAATGAGCAGTTCTTC.

The chain carries TRBV18 and TRBJ2-7, with TRBD2 as a possible D gene (5 bases). Trimming removed 2 bases at V and 2 bases at J, with 16 bases between. Germline V gene data show CDR1 as KGHSH and CDR2 as LQKENI. The CDR3 contains 16 residues. CDR3 amino acids: CASSPTFRVTTYEQYF. CDR3 sequence (DNA): TGTGCCAGCTCACCAACCTTCCGAGTGACTACCTACGAGCAGTACTTC.

The sample holds a few counts of this clonotype. This chain uses TRBV29-1 with TRBJ1-3; 8 nucleotides match TRBD1. V shed 3 bases, J shed 2 bases, and the junction held 3 bases outside the gene matches. This CDR3 spans 14 amino acids. CDR1 and CDR2 from the germline V gene are SQVTM and ANQGSEA. The CDR3 nucleotides are TGCAGCGTTGACTGGACAGGGACTGGAAACACCATATATTTT. Translating it yields CSVDWTGTGNTIYF.

This chain connects TRBV10-3 to TRBJ2-3, with 10 bases aligning to TRBD2. V shed 10 bases and J 6 bases; nucleotides not matched to a gene: 13. CDR3 length: 15 residues. CDR1 ENHRY and CDR2 SYGVKD come from the germline V gene. CDR3 coding DNA: TGTGCCACCCTCGGGGTAGCGGGGGGACACGATACGCAGTATTTT. Translating gives CATLGVAGGHDTQYF.

The chain uses TRBV20-1 and TRBJ2-7; 7 nucleotides agree with TRBD2. The CDR3 loop spans 14 amino acids. The germline V gene has CDR1 DFQATT and CDR2 SNEGSKA (reference sequence). V gave up 3 bases and J gave up 2 bases; unmatched junction bases: 7. The CDR3 loop is CSARKASGTYEQYF. Written as DNA, the CDR3 is TGCAGTGCTAGGAAGGCTAGCGGTACCTACGAGCAGTACTTC.

V usage is TRBV9 and J usage is TRBJ2-1; the match to TRBD2 covers 7 bases. The CDR3 contains 14 residues. Germline lookup yields CDR1 SGDLS and CDR2 YYNGEE. V lost 6 bases, J lost 5 bases, and 8 bases stayed unmatched. This CDR3 reads CASTPPGGNNEQFF. CDR3 DNA sequence: TGTGCCAGCACCCCCCCGGGAGGTAACAATGAGCAGTTCTTC.

CDR3 region: CASRETAAYEQYF. In nucleotides, the CDR3 is TGTGCCAGCAGGGAGACAGCGGCCTACGAGCAGTACTTC. The V call is TRBV2, the J call TRBJ2-7; D is possibly TRBD1 or TRBD2 (5 bases each). Per the germline V gene, CDR1 is SNHLY and CDR2 is FYNNEI. The germline V and J ends were trimmed by 6 bases and 2 bases, with 11 bases remaining between them. This CDR3 is 13 amino acids long.

This chain uses TRBV29-1 with TRBJ2-2; 8 nucleotides line up with TRBD1. The CDR3 is 16 amino acids. CDR1 and CDR2 (germline): SQVTM, ANQGSEA. V gave up 1 base and J gave up 1 base; unmatched junction bases: 5. The CDR3 DNA follows: TGCAGCGTTGAAGCTCGTGGGACAGGGAACACCGGGGAGCTGTTTTTT. This codes for CSVEARGTGNTGELFF.

On this clonotype itself: A much larger clone differs by one base, so this may be a read error. The chain employs TRBV12-3 or TRBV12-4 and TRBJ2-5; 7 positions agree with TRBD1. CDR3 length: 18 amino acids. CDR3 DNA sequence: TGTACCAGCAGTTTATGGTCGGGTAACAGGGGCCCACAAGAGACCCAGTACTTC. It yields the protein CTSSLWSGNRGPQETQYF.

The chain joins TRBV4-1 to TRBJ1-5; D remains unclear. This CDR3 spans 17 amino acids. With 4 bases removed from V and 0 bases from J, the gap between germline ends came to 16 bases. CDR1 and CDR2 from the germline V gene are MGHRA and YSYEKL. CDR3 in amino acids: CASSPARNGYSNQPQHF. As DNA, the CDR3 is TGCGCCAGCAGCCCCGCGAGGAATGGGTATAGCAATCAGCCCCAGCATTTT.

In its sample, this clonotype was seen many times. The J gene is TRBJ1-5, the V gene TRBV12-3 or TRBV12-4; D is perhaps TRBD1 (6 bases). The CDR3 runs 13 residues. V lost 10 bases, J lost 0 bases, and 10 bases lay in between. The CDR3 region is CAISQGSNQPQHF. In DNA, the CDR3 is TGTGCCATCTCACAGGGTAGCAATCAGCCCCAGCATTTT.

A few counts support this clonotype. The V call is TRBV12-3 or TRBV12-4, the J call TRBJ2-1; 11 bases align to TRBD2. The CDR3 covers 15 residues. J lost 3 bases, V lost 5 bases, and 3 bases had no gene match. The CDR3 DNA sequence: TGTGCCAGCAGTGGGGGACTAGCGGTCTACAATGAGCAGTTCTTC. It translates to CASSGGLAVYNEQFF.

This clonotype was seen more than once but under ten times. The rearrangement links TRBV28 to TRBJ2-5; 13 nucleotides match TRBD2. The CDR3 consists of 16 residues. Germline V gives CDR1 MDHEN, CDR2 SYDVKM. V trimming: 3 bases; J trimming: 2 bases; junction bases outside the gene matches: 3. Here the CDR3 DNA reads TGTGCCAGCAGTTTTCCGGGACTAGCGGGACAAGAGACCCAGTACTTC. Residues: CASSFPGLAGQETQYF.

This clonotype was observed a handful of times. The chain joins TRBV28 to TRBJ2-3; 7 bases are a match to TRBD1. The trim removed 9 bases at V and 3 bases at J, leaving 6 bases unmatched. The CDR3 extends over 13 amino acids. The germline CDR1 and CDR2 sequences are MDHEN and SYDVKM. This chain's CDR3 is CASVTGWTDTQYF. The CDR3 nucleotides are TGTGCCAGTGTGACAGGGTGGACAGATACGCAGTATTTT.

The rearrangement links TRBV20-1 to TRBJ2-3; TRBD1 matches 10 bases. The germline V gene encodes CDR1 DFQATT and CDR2 SNEGSKA (reference sequence). V dropped 6 bases and J dropped 3; count of bases not matched to a gene: 3. This CDR3 contains 13 residues. Here the CDR3 DNA reads TGCAGTGCCGCGGGACAGGGGACAGATACGCAGTATTTT. Translating gives CSAAGQGTDTQYF.